A selection of T cell receptor beta chains follows, all from one sample in a study of T cells after yellow fever vaccination. One entry per CDR3 protein, called by TCRdb with MiXCR from the 5' RACE reads. The repertoire holds just under 600,000 distinct CDR3 sequences, with around an eighth as singletons. The sequencing here drew on PBMCs, taken on the day of the yellow fever booster vaccination. These receptors were taken from a man under 40 who received the YFV17D yellow fever vaccine. The CDR3 runs from the conserved cysteine through the conserved F or W. The D gene is left open where the match is weak. Size values are once, few and many counts, or a class for expanded clones, and some rows have none.

-	TRBJ1-6	few	TRBV2	TGTGCCAGCAACCAGGGTGTGGGTAATTCACCCCTCCACTTT	CASNQGVGNSPLHF
-	TRBJ2-7	-	TRBV18	TGTGCCAGCTCAAAGACGGACTACGAGCAGTACTTC	CASSKTDYEQYF
-	TRBJ1-1	-	TRBV20-1	TGCAGTGCTGTTGGGGATGTTGAAGCTTTCTTT	CSAVGDVEAFF
-	TRBJ1-2	few	TRBV9	TGTGCCAGCAGCCCCGAGGGGAGGGAGGCAGATGGCTACACCTTC	CASSPEGREADGYTF
TRBD2	TRBJ2-1	-	TRBV14	TGTGCCAGCAGCCGTGGACAATTGACTAGCGGGAGCCCTAGGGGATACAATGAGCAGTTCTTC	CASSRGQLTSGSPRGYNEQFF
-	TRBJ2-2	few	TRBV5-1	TGCGCCAGCAGCACTTACTCCCGGATCGGCACCGGGGAGCTGTTTTTT	CASSTYSRIGTGELFF
-	TRBJ1-1	-	TRBV11-1	TGTGCCAGCAGCTTAAGGGGAGAAGGGGGTCTTGTGGCGCGGGGCACTGAAGCTTTCTTT	CASSLRGEGGLVARGTEAFF
TRBD2	TRBJ2-3	-	TRBV27	TGTGCCAGCAGTTTGAGTATCGGGGGGACAGATACGCAGTATTTT	CASSLSIGGTDTQYF
TRBD1	TRBJ2-7	many	TRBV7-9	TGTGCCAGCAGCTTAGCCGGGACAGCCTACGAGCAGTACTTC	CASSLAGTAYEQYF
-	TRBJ1-6	-	TRBV12-3/TRBV12-4	TGTGCCAGCAGAGGTGGGGGGGAGATCAATTCACCCCTCCACTTT	CASRGGGEINSPLHF
TRBD2	TRBJ2-7	-	TRBV5-1	TGCGCCAGTGCGACTAGCGAATCCTACGAGCAGTACTTC	CASATSESYEQYF
-	TRBJ1-2	few	TRBV29-1	TGCAGCGTTGAAGAAAGGTACGGGAGTCCCTATGGCTACACCTTC	CSVEERYGSPYGYTF
-	TRBJ1-1	-	TRBV5-4	TGTGCCAGCAGCTTCCTGGGACAAATGAACACTGAAGCTTTCTTT	CASSFLGQMNTEAFF
TRBD1	TRBJ1-6	few	TRBV5-1	TGCGCCAGCAGCTTGGAGGGACAGGGTGCCTCACCCCTCCACTTT	CASSLEGQGASPLHF
TRBD2	TRBJ2-7	-	TRBV10-3	TGTGCCATCAGTGGTGGCGGGAGGGTTGCCGAGCAGTACTTC	CAISGGGRVAEQYF
TRBD1	TRBJ2-5	-	TRBV9	TGTGCCAGCAACACGGGGACAGGGGTGTCGGAGACCCAGTACTTC	CASNTGTGVSETQYF
-	TRBJ2-3	-	TRBV29-1	TGCAGCGTTGAATTAGCGAGAGATACGCAGTATTTT	CSVELARDTQYF
-	TRBJ2-3	few	TRBV4-3	TGCGCCAGCAGCCAAGGGGGAGCGGGCTTCACAGATACGCAGTATTTT	CASSQGGAGFTDTQYF
TRBD2	TRBJ2-1	few	TRBV5-1	TGCGCCAGCAGCCCGCTCCGGAGCGGGAGTTATTCCTACAATGAGCAGTTCTTC	CASSPLRSGSYSYNEQFF
-	TRBJ2-7	-	TRBV28	TGTGCCAGCAACGGCAGGTCTTACCACGAGCAGTACTTC	CASNGRSYHEQYF
-	TRBJ2-2	-	TRBV12-3/TRBV12-4	TGTGCCAGCAGTTTAGTGTATCCCGGGGAGCTGTTTTTT	CASSLVYPGELFF
TRBD2	TRBJ2-7	-	TRBV7-2	TGTGCCAGCAGCTTTCGGGACTTAGCGGGCCGCTACGAGCAGTACTTC	CASSFRDLAGRYEQYF
TRBD2	TRBJ2-2	few	TRBV30	TGTGCCTGGAGTCCCGTGCTAGCGGGAATCACCGGGGAGCTGTTTTTT	CAWSPVLAGITGELFF
-	TRBJ2-5	few	TRBV6-2/TRBV6-3	TGTGCCAGCAGTTACGTCGGGTACCAAGAGACCCAGTACTTC	CASSYVGYQETQYF
-	TRBJ1-1	-	TRBV12-3/TRBV12-4	TGTGCCAGGGTCCACGGGAGTAAGAACTCTGCTCTTTTGGCCGACACTGAAGCTTTCTTT	CARVHGSKNSALLADTEAFF
-	TRBJ2-6	-	TRBV5-1	TGCGCCAGCAGTTCGTGGGGAGCCGGGGCCAACGTCCTGACTTTC	CASSSWGAGANVLTF
-	TRBJ2-3	few	TRBV7-2	TGTGCCAGCAGCCTAGGGTGGGCCACAGATACGCAGTATTTT	CASSLGWATDTQYF
TRBD2	TRBJ2-1	-	TRBV5-4	TGTGCCAGCAGCCCCGGCCTGGGACTAGCGGGAGAAGGCGAGCAGTTCTTC	CASSPGLGLAGEGEQFF
-	TRBJ2-3	few	TRBV7-3	TGTGCCAGCAGTGACACTAGGGGGGGGGATACGCAGTATTTT	CASSDTRGGDTQYF
TRBD2	TRBJ2-7	many	TRBV20-1	TGCAGTGCTGGACTAGCGGGGGCCTACGAGCAGTACTTC	CSAGLAGAYEQYF
-	TRBJ2-1	-	TRBV7-2	TGTGCCAGCAGCTTTAGGTGGGACTCTCTGGGCAATGAGCAGTTCTTC	CASSFRWDSLGNEQFF
-	TRBJ2-7	-	TRBV5-1	TGCGCCAGCAGCTTCCAGGGGGGCTCAACCTACGAGCAGTACTTC	CASSFQGGSTYEQYF
-	TRBJ2-1	-	TRBV7-3	TGTGCCAGCAGCTCCTATCGATTAGAGAACAATGAGCAGTTCTTC	CASSSYRLENNEQFF
TRBD2	TRBJ2-1	-	TRBV24-1	TGTGCCACCAGTGACAGTAGCGGGTCCTACAATGAGCAGTTCTTC	CATSDSSGSYNEQFF
TRBD2	TRBJ2-4	few	TRBV6-5	TGTGCCAGCAGTTACGGGGGGGAAGCCAAAAACATTCAGTACTTC	CASSYGGEAKNIQYF
TRBD1	TRBJ2-2	few	TRBV5-1	TGCGCCAGCAGCCCCCCGGGACAGGGTACCGGGGAGCTGTTTTTT	CASSPPGQGTGELFF
-	TRBJ2-1	-	TRBV20-1	TGCAGTGCCCGGCTAGGGAGAGAGCAGTTCTTC	CSARLGREQFF
-	TRBJ2-5	-	TRBV6-5	TGTGCCAGCAGCAACTACCTAGAGACCCAGTACTTC	CASSNYLETQYF
-	TRBJ1-2	many	TRBV20-1	TGCAGTGCTAGTGTCCAGAAAGGCTACACCTTC	CSASVQKGYTF